A selection of T cell receptor beta chains follows, all from one sample in a study of T cells after posttransplantation cyclophosphamide. Repertoires were generated with immunoSEQ multiplex PCR, while TCRdb's copy carries only in-frame clones and drops some. The sample contains 20,000 to 25,000 clones, none of them singletons. Sequencing input: PBMCs. These receptors were obtained from a woman aged 45-59 years in good health, CMV-negative, and a related stem cell transplant donor. Each CDR3 is given with its conserved first and last residue. The D gene is left open where the match is weak. Clone size appears in some rows only: once, few, many, or a class for an expanded clone.

many	TRBJ2-7	.	TRBV21-1	CASSKAGGRGATYEQYF	TGTGCCAGCAGCAAAGCCGGGGGGCGGGGGGCAACCTACGAGCAGTACTTC
many	TRBJ1-1	.	TRBV7-2	CASSFSRSNTEAFF	TGTGCCAGCAGCTTCTCCAGGTCAAACACTGAAGCTTTCTTT
few	TRBJ2-7	.	TRBV15	CATSRDKQGAGGEQYF	TGTGCCACCAGCAGAGATAAACAGGGGGCGGGGGGCGAGCAGTACTTC
many	TRBJ2-7	TRBD2	TRBV5-4	CASSSQVGSGGPMKQYF	TGTGCCAGCAGCTCGCAGGTGGGAAGCGGGGGACCTATGAAGCAGTACTTC
many	TRBJ2-7	.	TRBV6-1	CASSDRGFYEQYF	TGTGCCAGCAGTGATCGAGGGTTCTACGAGCAGTACTTC
few	TRBJ2-3	.	TRBV4-3	CASSQASRDTDTQYF	TGCGCCAGCAGCCAAGCGAGCAGGGACACAGATACGCAGTATTTT
.	TRBJ1-6	.	TRBV6-6	CASSNEPGQSSPLHF	TGTGCCAGCAGTAACGAACCGGGACAAAGTTCACCCCTCCACTTT
many	TRBJ1-2	TRBD1	TRBV5-1	CASSTGQGDPERGYTF	TGCGCCAGCAGCACCGGACAGGGGGACCCAGAGCGTGGCTACACCTTC
many	TRBJ2-1	TRBD2	TRBV7-6	CASSSLTSGRAAPQFF	TGTGCCAGCAGCTCACTGACTAGCGGGAGGGCCGCTCCGCAGTTCTTC
many	TRBJ2-3	TRBD2	TRBV6-6	CASSYLGGMGTQYF	TGTGCCAGCAGTTACTTGGGGGGGATGGGTACGCAGTATTTT
many	TRBJ2-1	TRBD2	TRBV19	CASSIVSGRAYSYNEQFF	TGTGCCAGTAGTATAGTTAGCGGGAGGGCCTACTCCTACAATGAGCAGTTCTTC
many	TRBJ1-3	TRBD1	TRBV5-1	CASSLAGGAGNTIYF	TGCGCCAGCAGCTTGGCAGGGGGTGCTGGAAACACCATATATTTT
many	TRBJ2-7	TRBD1	TRBV25-1	CASRTGGADEQYF	TGTGCCAGCAGGACAGGGGGCGCAGACGAGCAGTACTTC
many	TRBJ2-3	.	TRBV9	CASSVGNGAQYF	TGTGCCAGCAGCGTAGGAAATGGGGCTCAGTATTTT
many	TRBJ2-1	TRBD1	TRBV6-6	CASSLGQGAINEQFF	TGTGCCAGCAGCCTGGGACAGGGGGCGATCAATGAGCAGTTCTTC
many	TRBJ2-1	TRBD2	TRBV7-8	CASSSPAGLAGDNEQFF	TGTGCCAGCAGCTCACCAGCCGGACTAGCGGGAGACAATGAGCAGTTCTTC
many	TRBJ1-1	.	TRBV4-1	CASSQGTMGLNTEAFF	TGCGCCAGCAGCCAGGGCACGATGGGTCTGAACACTGAAGCTTTCTTT
many	TRBJ2-3	TRBD1	TRBV4-1	CASSLHGTGLDTQYF	TGCGCCAGCAGCCTTCACGGGACAGGGCTGGATACGCAGTATTTT
many	TRBJ2-3	TRBD1	TRBV9	CASSPGQGRTDTQYF	TGTGCCAGCAGCCCTGGACAGGGAAGGACAGATACGCAGTATTTT
many	TRBJ2-1	.	TRBV4-2	CASSQDPRQKSYNEQFF	TGTGCCAGCAGCCAAGATCCCCGACAGAAGTCCTACAATGAGCAGTTCTTC
many	TRBJ2-7	.	TRBV7-9	CASSPPRLEGGQYF	TGTGCCAGCAGCCCCCCCCGATTGGAGGGCGGGCAGTACTTC
many	TRBJ2-5	TRBD2	TRBV10-2	CASSESSGGRTQYF	TGCGCCAGCAGTGAATCTAGCGGGGGGCGGACCCAGTACTTC
many	TRBJ1-1	TRBD1	TRBV6-1	CASSAGQGITEAFF	TGTGCCAGCAGTGCCGGACAGGGGATCACTGAAGCTTTCTTT
many	TRBJ2-5	.	TRBV5-1	CASSPNLTPGRGETQYF	TGCGCCAGCAGCCCAAATCTGACGCCCGGAAGAGGAGAGACCCAGTACTTC
many	TRBJ1-3	.	TRBV18	CASSPPTRSSGNTIYF	TGTGCCAGCTCACCACCGACACGCAGCTCTGGAAACACCATATATTTT
many	TRBJ1-4	TRBD1	TRBV7-2	CASSSQGTTNEKLFF	TGTGCCAGCAGCTCACAGGGGACAACTAATGAAAAACTGTTTTTT
many	TRBJ1-6	TRBD1	TRBV4-1	CASSHQGQGDNSPLHF	TGCGCCAGCAGCCACCAGGGACAGGGCGATAATTCACCCCTCCACTTT
many	TRBJ2-7	TRBD1	TRBV4-1	CASSQAHNRDRAYEQYF	TGCGCCAGCAGCCAAGCTCACAACCGGGACAGGGCCTACGAGCAGTACTTC
few	TRBJ2-7	.	TRBV9	CASSETDYPYEQYF	TGTGCCAGCAGCGAGACGGACTACCCCTACGAGCAGTACTTC
many	TRBJ1-2	TRBD1	TRBV14	CASSQDWLDRDKANYGYTF	TGTGCCAGCAGCCAAGATTGGTTGGACAGGGATAAGGCTAACTATGGCTACACCTTC
many	TRBJ2-1	.	TRBV19	CASSISSTGDNEQFF	TGTGCCAGTAGTATCAGCTCGACAGGAGATAATGAGCAGTTCTTC
many	TRBJ1-2	TRBD1	TRBV28	CASSPSGTGYSYGYTF	TGTGCCAGCAGCCCATCCGGGACAGGGTATTCCTATGGCTACACCTTC
many	TRBJ2-3	TRBD2	TRBV30	CAWSVRSLAEYTQYF	TGTGCCTGGAGTGTACGTTCACTAGCGGAGTATACGCAGTATTTT
many	TRBJ1-3	TRBD1	TRBV7-8	CASSSRTGTGNTIYF	TGTGCCAGCAGCTCAAGGACAGGGACTGGAAACACCATATATTTT
many	TRBJ1-1	.	TRBV29-1	CSTSGTSREAFF	TGCAGCACCTCCGGGACAAGCCGTGAAGCTTTCTTT
many	TRBJ2-7	TRBD2	TRBV10-2	CASSEPGTSGIQGCEQYF	TGCGCCAGCAGTGAGCCGGGGACTAGCGGGATTCAGGGCTGCGAGCAGTACTTC
many	TRBJ2-7	TRBD1	TRBV7-9	CASSPGRDRGPRYYEQYF	TGTGCCAGCAGCCCCGGGCGGGACAGGGGCCCTAGGTATTACGAGCAGTACTTC
many	TRBJ2-5	.	TRBV28	CASSLLGELGTQYF	TGTGCCAGCAGTTTACTAGGAGAGCTAGGGACCCAGTACTTC
many	TRBJ1-1	.	TRBV27	CASMRMNTEAFF	TGTGCCAGCATGAGAATGAACACTGAAGCTTTCTTT
many	TRBJ1-1	.	TRBV19	CASSIKAGVLAFF	TGTGCCAGTAGTATTAAGGCCGGGGTGCTGGCTTTCTTT
many	TRBJ1-2	.	TRBV7-3	CASSLIGGTSGYTF	TGTGCCAGCAGCTTGATAGGGGGTACCTCTGGCTACACCTTC
many	TRBJ1-5	.	TRBV5-1	CASSREGNQPQHF	TGCGCCAGCAGCCGGGAGGGGAATCAGCCCCAGCATTTT
many	TRBJ2-7	.	TRBV19	CASSWGDGYEQYF	TGTGCCAGTAGTTGGGGGGATGGCTACGAGCAGTACTTC
many	TRBJ2-3	TRBD2	TRBV5-4	CASSSRTSGGGDTQYF	TGTGCCAGCAGCTCCCGGACTAGCGGGGGGGGAGATACGCAGTATTTT
many	TRBJ2-1	TRBD2	TRBV28	CASSFGGRGTHEQFF	TGTGCCAGCAGTTTTGGCGGGAGAGGTACCCATGAGCAGTTCTTC
many	TRBJ1-1	.	TRBV27	CASSPSAGESGTEAFF	TGTGCCAGCAGCCCCTCCGCAGGGGAGTCTGGCACTGAAGCTTTCTTT
many	TRBJ1-1	.	TRBV6-1	CASSEAWRTTEAFF	TGTGCCAGCAGTGAAGCATGGAGAACCACTGAAGCTTTCTTT
many	TRBJ2-1	TRBD2	TRBV7-6	CASSLAGGTYNEQFF	TGTGCCAGCAGCTTAGCGGGGGGGACCTACAATGAGCAGTTCTTC
many	TRBJ2-1	.	TRBV5-1	CASSLLGSNEQFF	TGCGCCAGCAGCCTGCTGGGGAGCAATGAGCAGTTCTTC
medium-sized	TRBJ2-3	TRBD2	TRBV28	CASSLWTAGVLPDTQYF	TGTGCCAGCAGTTTATGGACGGCGGGAGTTCTCCCAGATACGCAGTATTTT
many	TRBJ2-1	TRBD2	TRBV28	CASRFSGVHEQFF	TGTGCCAGCAGGTTTAGCGGGGTCCATGAGCAGTTCTTC
.	TRBJ2-1	TRBD1	TRBV7-9	CASSLVSRGREFF	TGTGCCAGCAGCTTAGTATCGAGGGGGCGTGAGTTCTTC
many	TRBJ2-7	TRBD2	TRBV30	CAWSLVAGLAGEQYF	TGTGCCTGGAGTCTTGTCGCGGGACTAGCAGGGGAGCAGTACTTC
many	TRBJ2-1	TRBD2	TRBV11-2	CASSLGTSGRTYNEQFF	TGTGCCAGCAGCCTCGGGACTAGCGGGAGAACCTACAATGAGCAGTTCTTC